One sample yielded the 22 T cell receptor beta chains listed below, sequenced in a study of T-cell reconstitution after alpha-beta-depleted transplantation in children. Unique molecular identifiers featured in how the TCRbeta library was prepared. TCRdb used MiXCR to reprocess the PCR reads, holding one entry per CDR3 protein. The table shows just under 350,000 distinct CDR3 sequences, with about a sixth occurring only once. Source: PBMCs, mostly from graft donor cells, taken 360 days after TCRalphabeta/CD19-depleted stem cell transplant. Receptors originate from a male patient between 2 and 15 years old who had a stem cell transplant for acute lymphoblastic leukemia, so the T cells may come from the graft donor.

The CDR3 nucleotides are TGTGCCAGCAGTGACGGGACTAGCGTGGTTTCTGGCACCGGGGAGCTGTTTTTT. It is translated as CASSDGTSVVSGTGELFF. The rearrangement joins TRBV2 to TRBJ2-2; 10 nucleotides match TRBD2. J lost 4 bases, V lost 3 bases, and 11 bases had no gene match. The CDR3 has 18 residues. CDR1 is SNHLY, CDR2 FYNNEI, per germline.

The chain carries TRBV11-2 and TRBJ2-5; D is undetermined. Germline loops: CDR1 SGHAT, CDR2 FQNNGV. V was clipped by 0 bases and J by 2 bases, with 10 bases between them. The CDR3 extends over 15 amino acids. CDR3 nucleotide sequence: TGTGCCAGCAGCTTAGACCCTGCTCGGCAAGAGACCCAGTACTTC. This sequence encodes CASSLDPARQETQYF.

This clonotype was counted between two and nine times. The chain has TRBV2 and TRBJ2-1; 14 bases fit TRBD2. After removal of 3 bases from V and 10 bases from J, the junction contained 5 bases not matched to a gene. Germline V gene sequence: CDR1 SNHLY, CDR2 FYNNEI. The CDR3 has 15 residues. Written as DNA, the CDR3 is TGTGCCAGCAGTGATCCGGGACTAGCGGGAGTAGAGCAGTTCTTC. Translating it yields CASSDPGLAGVEQFF.

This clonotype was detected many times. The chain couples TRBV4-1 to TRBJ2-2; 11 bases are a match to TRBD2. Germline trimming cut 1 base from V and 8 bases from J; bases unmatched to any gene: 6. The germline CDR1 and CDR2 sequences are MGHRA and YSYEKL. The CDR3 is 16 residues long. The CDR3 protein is CASSQVSRLAGGELFF. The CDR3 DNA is TGCGCCAGCAGCCAAGTCTCTAGACTAGCGGGAGGGGAGCTGTTTTTT.

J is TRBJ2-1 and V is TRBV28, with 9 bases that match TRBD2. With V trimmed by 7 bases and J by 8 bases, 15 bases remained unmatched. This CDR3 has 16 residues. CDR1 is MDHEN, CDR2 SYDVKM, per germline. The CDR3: CASNWGGASGIYEQFF. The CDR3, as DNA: TGTGCCAGCAATTGGGGAGGGGCTAGCGGGATCTATGAGCAGTTCTTC.

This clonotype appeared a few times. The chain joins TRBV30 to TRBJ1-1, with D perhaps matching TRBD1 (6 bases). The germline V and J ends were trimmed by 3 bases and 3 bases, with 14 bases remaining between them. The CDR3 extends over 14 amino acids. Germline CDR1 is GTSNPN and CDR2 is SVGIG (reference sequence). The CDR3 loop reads CAWRQGGPDTEAFF. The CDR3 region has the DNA TGTGCCTGGAGACAGGGAGGGCCTGACACTGAAGCTTTCTTT.

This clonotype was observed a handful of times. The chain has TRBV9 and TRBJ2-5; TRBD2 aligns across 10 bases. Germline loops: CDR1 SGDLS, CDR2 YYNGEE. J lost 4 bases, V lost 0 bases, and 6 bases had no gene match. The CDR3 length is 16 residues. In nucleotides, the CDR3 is TGTGCCAGCAGCGTAGGTGCTAGCGGGAGAATAGAGACCCAGTACTTC. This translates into CASSVGASGRIETQYF.

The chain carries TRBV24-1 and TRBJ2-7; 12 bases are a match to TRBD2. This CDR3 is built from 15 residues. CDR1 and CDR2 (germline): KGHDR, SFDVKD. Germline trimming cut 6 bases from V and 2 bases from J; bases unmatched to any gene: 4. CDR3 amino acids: CATSTGLAGTYEQYF. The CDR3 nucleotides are TGTGCCACCAGTACCGGACTAGCGGGAACCTACGAGCAGTACTTC.

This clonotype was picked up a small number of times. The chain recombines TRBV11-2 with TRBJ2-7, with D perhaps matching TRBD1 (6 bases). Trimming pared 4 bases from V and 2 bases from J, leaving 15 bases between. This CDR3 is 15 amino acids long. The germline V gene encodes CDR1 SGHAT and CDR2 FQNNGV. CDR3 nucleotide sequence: TGTGCCAGCAGCTCCCTTTTGAGGGGGACCTACGAGCAGTACTTC. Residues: CASSSLLRGTYEQYF.

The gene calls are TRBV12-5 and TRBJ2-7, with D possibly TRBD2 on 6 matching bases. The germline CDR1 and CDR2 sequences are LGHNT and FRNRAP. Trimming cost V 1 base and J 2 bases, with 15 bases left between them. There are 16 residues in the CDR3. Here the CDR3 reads CASGLGGGRTPYEQYF. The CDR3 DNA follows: TGTGCTAGTGGTTTGGGGGGTGGGAGGACCCCCTACGAGCAGTACTTC. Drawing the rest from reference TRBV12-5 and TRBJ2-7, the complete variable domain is DARVTQTPRHKVTEMGQEVTMRCQPILGHNTVFWYRQTMMQGLELLAYFRNRAPLDDSGMPKDRFSAEMPDATLATLKIQPSEPRDSAVYFCASGLGGGRTPYEQYFGPGTRLTVT.

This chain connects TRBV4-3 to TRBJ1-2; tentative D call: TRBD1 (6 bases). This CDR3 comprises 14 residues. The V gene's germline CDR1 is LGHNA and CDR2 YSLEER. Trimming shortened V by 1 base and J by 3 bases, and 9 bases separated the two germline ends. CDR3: CASSQGHRDYGYTF. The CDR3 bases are TGCGCCAGCAGCCAAGGGCACAGGGACTATGGCTACACCTTC.

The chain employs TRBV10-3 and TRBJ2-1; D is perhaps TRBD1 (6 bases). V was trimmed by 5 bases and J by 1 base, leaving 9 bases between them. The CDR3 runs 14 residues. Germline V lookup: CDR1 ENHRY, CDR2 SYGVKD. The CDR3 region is CAISITGSYNEQFF. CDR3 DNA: TGTGCCATCAGTATTACAGGGTCCTACAATGAGCAGTTCTTC.

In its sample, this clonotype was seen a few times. The CDR3 here is CSVDGGQDPYEQYF. The CDR3 coding sequence is TGCAGCGTTGACGGGGGGCAGGATCCCTACGAGCAGTACTTC. The V gene is TRBV29-1, the J gene TRBJ2-7, with D perhaps TRBD2 (7 bases). The CDR3 covers 14 residues. CDR1 and CDR2 from the germline V gene are SQVTM and ANQGSEA. The germline V and J ends were trimmed by 3 bases and 2 bases, with 14 bases remaining between them.

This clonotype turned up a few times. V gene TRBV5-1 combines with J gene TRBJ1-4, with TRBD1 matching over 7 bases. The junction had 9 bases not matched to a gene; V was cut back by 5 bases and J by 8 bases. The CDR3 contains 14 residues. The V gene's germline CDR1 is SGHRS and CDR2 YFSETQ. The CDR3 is CASRTGTVEEKLFF. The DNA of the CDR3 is TGCGCCAGCAGAACGGGGACAGTAGAAGAAAAACTGTTTTTT.

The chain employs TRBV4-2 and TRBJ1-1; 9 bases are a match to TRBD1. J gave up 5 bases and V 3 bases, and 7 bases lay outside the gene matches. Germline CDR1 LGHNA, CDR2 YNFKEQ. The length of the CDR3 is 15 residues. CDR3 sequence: CASSQVTGGFTEAFF. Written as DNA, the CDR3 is TGTGCCAGCAGCCAGGTTACAGGGGGCTTTACTGAAGCTTTCTTT.

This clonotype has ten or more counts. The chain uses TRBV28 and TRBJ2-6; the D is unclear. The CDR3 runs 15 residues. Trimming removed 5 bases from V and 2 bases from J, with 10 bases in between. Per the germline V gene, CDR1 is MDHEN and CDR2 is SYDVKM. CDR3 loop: CASSPGWPGANVLTF. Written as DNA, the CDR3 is TGTGCCAGCAGTCCTGGATGGCCTGGGGCCAACGTCCTGACTTTC.

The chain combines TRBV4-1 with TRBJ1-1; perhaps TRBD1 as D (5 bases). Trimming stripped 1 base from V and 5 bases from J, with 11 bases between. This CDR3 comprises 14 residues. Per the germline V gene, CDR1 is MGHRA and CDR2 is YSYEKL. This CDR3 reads CASSQGDGQTEAFF. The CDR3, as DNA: TGCGCCAGCAGCCAAGGGGACGGGCAAACTGAAGCTTTCTTT.

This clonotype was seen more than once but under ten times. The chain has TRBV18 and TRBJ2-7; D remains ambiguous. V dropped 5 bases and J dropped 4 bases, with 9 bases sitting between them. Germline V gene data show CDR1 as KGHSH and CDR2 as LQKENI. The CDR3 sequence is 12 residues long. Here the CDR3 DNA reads TGTGCCAGCTCAACGGTCCCTTACGAGCAGTACTTC. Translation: CASSTVPYEQYF.

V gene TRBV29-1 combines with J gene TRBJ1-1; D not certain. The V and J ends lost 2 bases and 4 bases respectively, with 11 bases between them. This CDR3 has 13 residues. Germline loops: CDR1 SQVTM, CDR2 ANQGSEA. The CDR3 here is CSVEKGVFTEAFF. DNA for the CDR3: TGCAGCGTTGAAAAAGGTGTGTTCACTGAAGCTTTCTTT. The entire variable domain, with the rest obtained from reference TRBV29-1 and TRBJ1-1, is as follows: SAVISQKPSRDICQRGTSLTIQCQVDSQVTMMFWYRQQPGQSLTLIATANQGSEATYESGFVIDKFPISRPNLTFSTLTVSNMSPEDSSIYLCSVEKGVFTEAFFGQGTRLTVV.

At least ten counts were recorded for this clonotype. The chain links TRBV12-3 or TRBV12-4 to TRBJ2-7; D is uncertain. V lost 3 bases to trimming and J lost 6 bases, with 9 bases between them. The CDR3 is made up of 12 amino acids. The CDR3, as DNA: TGTGCCAGCAGTTTTGGGCGGACCGAGCAGTACTTC. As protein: CASSFGRTEQYF.

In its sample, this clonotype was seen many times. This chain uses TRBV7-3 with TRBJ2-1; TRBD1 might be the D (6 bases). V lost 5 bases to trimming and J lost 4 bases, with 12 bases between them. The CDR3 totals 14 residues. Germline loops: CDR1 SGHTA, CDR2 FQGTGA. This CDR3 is CASSLGTSYNEQFF. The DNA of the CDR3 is TGTGCCAGCAGCCTCGGGACATCGTACAATGAGCAGTTCTTC.

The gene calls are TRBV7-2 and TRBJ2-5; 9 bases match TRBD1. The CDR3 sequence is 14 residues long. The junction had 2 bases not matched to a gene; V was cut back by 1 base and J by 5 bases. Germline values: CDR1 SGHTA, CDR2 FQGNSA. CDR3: CASSLVDRGETQYF. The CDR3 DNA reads TGTGCCAGCAGCTTAGTCGACAGGGGGGAGACCCAGTACTTC. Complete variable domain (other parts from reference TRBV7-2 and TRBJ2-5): GAGVSQSPSNKVTEKGKDVELRCDPISGHTALYWYRQSLGQGLEFLIYFQGNSAPDKSGLPSDRFSAERTGGSVSTLTIQRTQQEDSAVYLCASSLVDRGETQYFGPGTRLLVL.